This T cell receptor beta chain stems from a study of blood T cell repertoires in COVID-19. Method: immunoSEQ multiplex PCR; TCRdb's copy keeps in-frame clones and lacks some. Among around 150,000 clones, 81% were seen once, and the ten largest hold more than 9.5%. The CDR3 runs 15 residues. Trimming removed 4 bases from V and 6 bases from J; junction bases left unmatched: 9. Per germline, CDR1 SGHRS and CDR2 YFSETQ. Sequencing input: peripheral blood. The rearrangement uses TRBV5-1 and TRBJ2-7, with TRBD2 identical over 11 bases. The receptor comes from a man aged 60-69 years with active or convalescent COVID-19. CDR3 in amino acids: CASSPGTSGLGEQYF. In DNA, the CDR3 is TGCGCCAGCAGCCCCGGGACTAGCGGATTGGGCGAGCAGTACTTC.